These 9 T cell receptor beta chains came from one sample sequenced in a study of identical twins. TCRdb analysed the 5' RACE reads with MiXCR anew, one entry per CDR3 protein. The sample lists 460,000 or so distinct CDR3 sequences, approximately 15% occurring once. This sample also belongs to another study, concerning yellow fever vaccine responses in identical twins.

Sequencing input: CD4+ T cells sorted from blood. Receptors were obtained from a woman aged 18-30 years in good health.

The rearrangement links TRBV20-1 to TRBJ2-7; D is unclear. There are 14 residues in the CDR3. V was shortened by 6 bases and J by 0 bases, with 15 bases between the two germline ends. Germline CDR1 reads DFQATT; CDR2 reads SNEGSKA (reference sequence). The CDR3 protein is CSARRRSSSYEQYF. As DNA, the CDR3 is TGCAGTGCCCGACGGCGGAGTAGCTCCTACGAGCAGTACTTC.

This clonotype turned up a few times. This chain links TRBV7-6 with TRBJ2-1, with 10 bases fitting TRBD2. The CDR3 is 15 amino acids. Losses at the gene ends were 5 bases for V and 3 bases for J; bases not matched to a gene: 4. CDR1 and CDR2 from the germline V gene are SGHVS and FNYEAQ. This CDR3 is CASSHGLADYNEQFF. CDR3 nucleotide sequence: TGTGCCAGCAGCCATGGACTAGCGGACTACAATGAGCAGTTCTTC.

This clonotype was observed a handful of times. This chain joins TRBV6-2 or TRBV6-3 and TRBJ2-3, with TRBD2 matching 11 bases. Germline-derived CDR1 and CDR2 are MNHEY and SVGEGT. V lost 4 bases to trimming and J lost 7 bases; unmatched junction nucleotides: 7. There are 15 residues in the CDR3. This CDR3 is CASSSSGGRRNTQYF. The CDR3 bases are TGTGCCAGCAGTTCTAGCGGGGGGCGCCGGAATACGCAGTATTTT.

The chain uses TRBV10-1 and TRBJ2-7, with 9 bases fitting TRBD2. Unmatched junction bases numbered 6, after V lost 4 bases and J lost 2 bases. This CDR3 has 15 amino acids. Per germline, CDR1 WNHNN and CDR2 SYGVQD (reference sequence). CDR3 amino acids: CASSGGSGSAYEQYF. DNA of the CDR3: TGCGCCAGCAGTGGGGGTAGCGGGAGTGCCTACGAGCAGTACTTC.

This clonotype appeared a few times. The chain joins TRBV20-1 to TRBJ2-5; D might be TRBD1 (6 bases). The germline V gene encodes CDR1 DFQATT and CDR2 SNEGSKA (reference sequence). The CDR3 has 17 residues. Trimming cost V 3 bases and J 4 bases, with 24 bases left between them. The CDR3 sequence: CSASQFSKQGIRETQYF. The CDR3 region has the DNA TGCAGTGCTAGCCAATTCTCGAAACAGGGCATCCGAGAGACCCAGTACTTC.

The chain combines TRBV6-5 with TRBJ2-3, with D perhaps TRBD1 or TRBD2 (5 bases each). Germline V gene lookup returns CDR1 MNHEY and CDR2 SVGAGI. Trimming removed 3 bases at V and 1 base at J, with 8 bases between. CDR3 size: 14 residues. CDR3 bases: TGTGCCAGCAGTTATTTGGGGGGCACAGATACGCAGTATTTT. As protein: CASSYLGGTDTQYF.

This clonotype appeared many times. J is TRBJ2-1 and V is TRBV5-1; D uncertain. V was cut by 7 bases and J by 5 bases, with 10 bases left in between. CDR1 is SGHRS and CDR2 is YFSETQ in the germline V gene. The CDR3 has 12 residues. Written as DNA, the CDR3 is TGCGCCAGCCGGGTCCCCAACAATGAGCAGTTCTTC. Translation: CASRVPNNEQFF. The entire variable domain, with the rest obtained from reference TRBV5-1 and TRBJ2-1, is as follows: KAGVTQTPRYLIKTRGQQVTLSCSPISGHRSVSWYQQTPGQGLQFLFEYFSETQRNKGNFPGRFSGRQFSNSRSEMNVSTLELGDSALYLCASRVPNNEQFFGPGTRLTVL.

The chain couples TRBV9 to TRBJ1-6, with no clear D. The germline V gene has CDR1 SGDLS and CDR2 YYNGEE. V lost 3 bases to trimming and J lost 5 bases, with 12 bases between them. The CDR3 covers 15 residues. The CDR3 here is CASSGGRSDNSPLHF. The CDR3 coding sequence is TGTGCCAGCAGCGGAGGACGGTCCGATAATTCACCCCTCCACTTT.

The CDR3 sequence: CASSLGLAGAPLRNQYF. The CDR3 bases are TGCGCCAGCAGCTTAGGCCTAGCGGGGGCCCCTTTGAGAAACCAGTACTTC. V gene TRBV5-1 combines with J gene TRBJ2-5, with 10 bases lining up with TRBD2. CDR3 size: 17 residues. Germline values: CDR1 SGHRS, CDR2 YFSETQ. J lost 10 bases, V lost 2 bases, and 17 bases had no gene match.